This T cell receptor beta chain stems from a study of identical twins. Study findings and constraints: Twin pairs' shared out-of-frame alpha sequences were enriched in low generation probability. A lower insertion count was a feature of abundant cord blood beta clonotypes, with no such feature in memory repertoires.

TCRdb fed the 5' RACE reads into MiXCR, producing one record per CDR3 protein. The sample shows under 300,000 distinct CDR3 sequences, roughly 13% of them seen only once. This clonotype occurred a few times. Its antigen remains unidentified. Trimming took 6 bases from V and 3 from J, leaving 14 bases between them. The CDR3 is 14 residues long. Germline values: CDR1 MNHEY, CDR2 SMNVEV (reference sequence). This clonotype originated in a woman under 30 in good health. The sequencing input was memory (CD45RO+) T cells sorted from blood. The rearrangement joins TRBV27 to TRBJ1-1, with a possible D match to TRBD1 (5 bases). This chain's CDR3 is CASSRQAGDTEAFF. CDR3 in DNA: TGTGCCAGCAGCCGCCAAGCGGGGGACACTGAAGCTTTCTTT.